A single TCR beta chain is shown here with its context. The data belong to a study of OX40 agonist ivuxolimab in advanced cancers. The CDR3 has 14 amino acids. Some clones are missing from TCRdb's copy, which holds only in-frame ones; the method was immunoSEQ multiplex PCR. In the table there are tens of thousands of clones, roughly 89% of which are singletons. The sequenced sample was CD4+ or CD8+ T cells sorted from blood, obtained in a trial of the OX40 agonist ivuxolimab. The source of this sequence is an adult with an advanced solid tumor such as melanoma, head and neck, liver or kidney cancer. V usage is TRBV21-1 and J usage is TRBJ2-1; the D call TRBD2 from the table was never checked on the DNA. TRBV21-1 is designated a pseudogene. The CDR3 protein is CASLSGRAAEEQFF. The CDR3 DNA sequence: TGTGCCAGCTTAAGCGGGAGGGCGGCTGAAGAGCAGTTCTTC.